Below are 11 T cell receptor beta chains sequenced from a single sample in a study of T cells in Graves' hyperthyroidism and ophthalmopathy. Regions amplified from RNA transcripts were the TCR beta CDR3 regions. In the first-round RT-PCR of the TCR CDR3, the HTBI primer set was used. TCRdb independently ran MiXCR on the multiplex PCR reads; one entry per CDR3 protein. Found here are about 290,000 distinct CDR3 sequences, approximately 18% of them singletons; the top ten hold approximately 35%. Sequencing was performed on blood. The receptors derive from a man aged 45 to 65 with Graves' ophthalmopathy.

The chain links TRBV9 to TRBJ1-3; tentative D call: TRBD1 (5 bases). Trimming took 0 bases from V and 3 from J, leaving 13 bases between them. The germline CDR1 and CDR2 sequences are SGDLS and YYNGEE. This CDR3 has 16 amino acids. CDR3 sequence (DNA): TGTGCCAGCAGCGTAGGAGGGTGGGACGGTGGAAACACCATATATTTT. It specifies CASSVGGWDGGNTIYF.

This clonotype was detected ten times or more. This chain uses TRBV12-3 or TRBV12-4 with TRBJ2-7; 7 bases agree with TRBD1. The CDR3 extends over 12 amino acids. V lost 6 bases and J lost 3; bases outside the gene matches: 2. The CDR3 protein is CASRGQFYEQYF. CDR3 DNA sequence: TGTGCCAGCAGGGGACAGTTCTACGAGCAGTACTTC.

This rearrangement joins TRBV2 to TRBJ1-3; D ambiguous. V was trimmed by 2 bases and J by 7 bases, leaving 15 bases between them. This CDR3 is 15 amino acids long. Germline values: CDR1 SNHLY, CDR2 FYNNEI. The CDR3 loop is CASSEKGRLWNTIYF. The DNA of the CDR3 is TGTGCCAGCAGTGAAAAGGGCCGCCTATGGAACACCATATATTTT.

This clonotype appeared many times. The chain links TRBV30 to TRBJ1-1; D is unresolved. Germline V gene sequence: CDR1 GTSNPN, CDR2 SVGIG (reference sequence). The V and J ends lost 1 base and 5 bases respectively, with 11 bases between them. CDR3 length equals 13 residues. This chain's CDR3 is CAWSEGGWTEAFF. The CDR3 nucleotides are TGTGCCTGGAGTGAAGGAGGTTGGACTGAAGCTTTCTTT.

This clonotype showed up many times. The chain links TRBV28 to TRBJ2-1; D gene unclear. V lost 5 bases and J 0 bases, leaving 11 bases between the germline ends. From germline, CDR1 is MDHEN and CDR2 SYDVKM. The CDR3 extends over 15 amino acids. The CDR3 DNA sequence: TGTGCCAGCAGTCCCCACGATAGCTCCTACAATGAGCAGTTCTTC. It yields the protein CASSPHDSSYNEQFF.

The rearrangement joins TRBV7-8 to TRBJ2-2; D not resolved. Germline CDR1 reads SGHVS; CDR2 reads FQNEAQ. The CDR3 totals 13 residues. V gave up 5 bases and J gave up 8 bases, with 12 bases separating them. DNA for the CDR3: TGTGCCAGCAGCCCACCCCCATATGGGGAGCTGTTTTTT. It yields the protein CASSPPPYGELFF.

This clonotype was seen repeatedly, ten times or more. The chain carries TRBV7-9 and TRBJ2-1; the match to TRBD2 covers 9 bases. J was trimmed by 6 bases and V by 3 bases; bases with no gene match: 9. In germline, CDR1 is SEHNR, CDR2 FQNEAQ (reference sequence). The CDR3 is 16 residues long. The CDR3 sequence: CASSLSLAGRANEQFF. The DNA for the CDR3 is TGTGCCAGCAGCTTGAGTCTAGCGGGAAGGGCCAATGAGCAGTTCTTC.

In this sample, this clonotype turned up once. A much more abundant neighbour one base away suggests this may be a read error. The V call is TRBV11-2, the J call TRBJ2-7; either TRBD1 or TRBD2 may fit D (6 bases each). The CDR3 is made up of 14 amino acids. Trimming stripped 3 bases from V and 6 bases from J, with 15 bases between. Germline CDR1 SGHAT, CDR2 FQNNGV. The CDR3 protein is CASSLGGRLREQYF. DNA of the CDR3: TGTGCCAGCAGCTTGGGGGGCAGGTTACGCGAGCAGTACTTC.

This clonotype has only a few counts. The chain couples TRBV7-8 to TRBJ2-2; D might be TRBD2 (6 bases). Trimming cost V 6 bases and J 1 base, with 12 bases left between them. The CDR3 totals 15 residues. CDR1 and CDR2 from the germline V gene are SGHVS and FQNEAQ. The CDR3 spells CASSPGGQNTGELFF. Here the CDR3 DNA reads TGTGCCAGCAGTCCCGGGGGTCAGAACACCGGGGAGCTGTTTTTT.

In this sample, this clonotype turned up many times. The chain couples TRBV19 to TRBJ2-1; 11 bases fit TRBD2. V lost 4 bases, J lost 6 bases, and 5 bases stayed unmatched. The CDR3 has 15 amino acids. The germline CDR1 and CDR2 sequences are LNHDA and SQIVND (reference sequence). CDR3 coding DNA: TGTGCCAGTAGTAGACGGACTAGCGGGCTCAATGAGCAGTTCTTC. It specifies CASSRRTSGLNEQFF.

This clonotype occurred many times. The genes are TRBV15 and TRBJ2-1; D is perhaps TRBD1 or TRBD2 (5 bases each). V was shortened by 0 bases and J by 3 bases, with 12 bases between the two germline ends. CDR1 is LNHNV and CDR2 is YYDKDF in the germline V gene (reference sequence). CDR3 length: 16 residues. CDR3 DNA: TGTGCCACCAGCAGAGATTATGGGGGTCGCTACAATGAGCAGTTCTTC. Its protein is CATSRDYGGRYNEQFF.